Following are 13 T cell receptor beta chains from one sample sequenced in a study of siplizumab effects on memory and regulatory T cells. Clones were read by immunoSEQ multiplex PCR, and TCRdb kept only the in-frame ones, dropping some. In the table there are 50,000 to 55,000 clones, roughly 93% of which are singletons. The material sequenced was CD8+ T cells sorted from blood. Every receptor here comes from a human donor in good health.

V and J are TRBV25-1 and TRBJ1-1, with 7 nucleotides matching TRBD1. The germline CDR1 and CDR2 sequences are MGHDK and SYGVNS. The CDR3 consists of 17 residues. V lost 3 bases and J lost 1; bases outside the gene matches: 11. The CDR3 bases are TGTGCCAGCAGTGACCTCGTGACAGGGTCGACGAACACTGAAGCTTTCTTT. It encodes CASSDLVTGSTNTEAFF.

The genes are TRBV19 and TRBJ1-1; 9 nucleotides agree with TRBD1. Germline V gives CDR1 LNHDA, CDR2 SQIVND (reference sequence). J was trimmed by 3 bases and V by 7 bases; bases with no gene match: 15. The CDR3 covers 17 residues. The CDR3 is CASTFASTGGADTEAFF. CDR3 DNA: TGTGCCAGTACCTTTGCATCGACAGGGGGAGCCGACACTGAAGCTTTCTTT.

This chain uses TRBV29-1 with TRBJ1-3; no firm D call. The germline CDR1 and CDR2 sequences are SQVTM and ANQGSEA. The CDR3 is 13 amino acids. V lost 4 bases to trimming and J lost 4 bases, with 11 bases between them. The CDR3 DNA follows: TGCAGCGTTGTTTGGGGAGTAGGAAACACCATATATTTT. It translates to CSVVWGVGNTIYF.

V usage is TRBV6-1 and J usage is TRBJ2-3; 8 positions match TRBD1. The ends lost 3 bases at V and 1 base at J; junction bases unmatched: 3. CDR1 and CDR2 (germline): MNHNS, SASEGT. The CDR3 length is 15 residues. Here the CDR3 reads CASSEDRDRTDTQYF. The CDR3 nucleotides are TGTGCCAGCAGTGAGGACAGGGACCGCACAGATACGCAGTATTTT.

The chain combines TRBV7-6 with TRBJ2-7; 9 bases align to TRBD2. With V trimmed by 2 bases and J by 0 bases, 8 bases remained unmatched. Germline V gene lookup returns CDR1 SGHVS and CDR2 FNYEAQ. This CDR3 has 17 amino acids. In DNA, the CDR3 is TGTGCCAGCAGCTTAAAGGAAACTAGCGGGCTCTCCTACGAGCAGTACTTC. Its protein is CASSLKETSGLSYEQYF.

J is TRBJ2-5 and V is TRBV11-2; the match to TRBD1 covers 7 bases. Germline assignment: CDR1 SGHAT and CDR2 FQNNGV. The CDR3 is 15 amino acids. The V segment lost 1 base and the J segment 3 bases; nucleotides outside the gene matches: 5. In nucleotides, the CDR3 is TGTGCCAGCAGCTTAGTTCACCAGGGGGAAGAGACCCAGTACTTC. It codes for CASSLVHQGEETQYF.

The J gene is TRBJ2-3, the V gene TRBV27, with TRBD2 identical over 7 bases. The CDR3 is 17 residues long. Per the germline V gene, CDR1 is MNHEY and CDR2 is SMNVEV (reference sequence). V lost 8 bases to trimming and J lost 2 bases; unmatched junction nucleotides: 16. The CDR3 here is CASAPVPTGRLTDTQYF. The DNA for the CDR3 is TGTGCCAGCGCACCGGTACCCACCGGGAGGCTCACAGATACGCAGTATTTT.

The chain couples TRBV9 to TRBJ1-2; the D is unclear. Between the trimmed V and J ends, which lost 4 bases and 0 bases, there was a span of 13 bases. This CDR3 region has 15 residues. Germline CDR1 and CDR2: SGDLS and YYNGEE. The CDR3 sequence: CASSKPDGPNYGYTF. The CDR3 DNA is TGTGCCAGCAGCAAGCCGGACGGGCCTAACTATGGCTACACCTTC.

This clone was detected once. The junction does not match germline at one end; this may be a read error. This chain connects TRBV6-5 to TRBJ2-2; the D gene is possibly TRBD2 (6 bases). The CDR3 totals 15 residues. Germline-derived CDR1 and CDR2 are MNHEY and SVGAGI. The CDR3 DNA is TGTGCCAGCAGTTACTCGACCGCGGGAACCGGGGAGCTGCTTTTT. Its translation is CASSYSTAGTGELLF.

This clone was counted between two and nine times. The chain recombines TRBV4-2 with TRBJ1-5; 7 nucleotides agree with TRBD1. CDR1 LGHNA and CDR2 YNFKEQ come from the germline V gene. V trimming: 9 bases; J trimming: 0 bases; junction bases outside the gene matches: 8. CDR3 length: 15 amino acids. CDR3 in amino acids: CASQGGLGSNQPQHF. CDR3 bases: TGTGCCAGTCAGGGGGGATTAGGTAGCAATCAGCCCCAGCATTTT.

The rearrangement uses TRBV7-9 and TRBJ2-1; D is uncertain. Germline CDR1 reads SEHNR; CDR2 reads FQNEAQ (reference sequence). Trimming pared 1 base from V and 9 bases from J, leaving 7 bases between. The CDR3 covers 12 residues. The CDR3 here is CASSLGGSEQFF. CDR3 coding DNA: TGTGCCAGCAGCTTAGGGGGAAGTGAGCAGTTCTTC.

The chain couples TRBV27 to TRBJ2-3, with 8 nucleotides matching TRBD2. This CDR3 region has 16 residues. Per the germline V gene, CDR1 is MNHEY and CDR2 is SMNVEV (reference sequence). V gave up 5 bases and J gave up 0 bases; unmatched junction bases: 7. The chain's CDR3 is CASSPLTSGSTDTQYF. The DNA for the CDR3 is TGTGCCAGCAGTCCTCTAACTAGCGGAAGCACAGATACGCAGTATTTT.

The CDR3 sequence is CASSFRAGANVLTF. The DNA of the CDR3 is TGTGCCAGCAGTTTCAGGGCTGGGGCCAACGTCCTGACTTTC. The V and J genes are TRBV27 and TRBJ2-6; possible D gene TRBD1, 5 bases. There are 14 residues in the CDR3. The germline CDR1 and CDR2 sequences are MNHEY and SMNVEV (reference sequence). Trimming shortened V by 3 bases and J by 2 bases, and 5 bases separated the two germline ends.